The clone carrying this TCR beta chain appeared a single time. This sample is drawn from a study of blood T cell repertoires in COVID-19. For the study at large: COVID-19 samples from acute and convalescent phases originated in the United States, Italy and Spain. PBMCs, B-cell-depleted T cells, or T cells provided the cDNA or gDNA that made up the material.

In the source study's methods: Counts of nucleated cells, estimated from reference gene primer amplification, were obtained. Profiled with immunoSEQ multiplex PCR; TCRdb holds only in-frame clones, not every one. V and J calls and clone size are as listed in that table; D and trimming were resolved from the DNA. This sample has roughly 250,000 clones, with approximately 84% found just once. Germline V gene lookup returns CDR1 SEHNR and CDR2 FQNEAQ (reference sequence). Between the trimmed V and J ends, which lost 1 base and 4 bases, there was a span of 13 bases. The CDR3 covers 15 residues. Seattle participants joined during active infection and were tracked over time.

The specimen was peripheral blood. The chain couples TRBV7-9 to TRBJ1-2; D is undetermined. The source of this sequence is a person between 70 and 80 years old with COVID-19, enrolled during active disease. Written as DNA, the CDR3 is TGTGCCAGCAGCTTAGAGCAGGCTCGTACCTATGGCTACACCTTC. It is translated as CASSLEQARTYGYTF.